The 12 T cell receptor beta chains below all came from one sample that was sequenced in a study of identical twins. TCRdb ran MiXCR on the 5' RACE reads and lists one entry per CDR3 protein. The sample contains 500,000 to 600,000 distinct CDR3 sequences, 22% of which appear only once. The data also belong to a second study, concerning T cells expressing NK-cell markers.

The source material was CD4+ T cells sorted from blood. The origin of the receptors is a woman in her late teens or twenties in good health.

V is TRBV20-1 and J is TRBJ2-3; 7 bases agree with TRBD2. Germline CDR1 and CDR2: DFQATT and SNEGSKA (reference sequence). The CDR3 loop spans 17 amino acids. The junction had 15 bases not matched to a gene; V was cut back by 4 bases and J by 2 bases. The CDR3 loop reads CSATYRDYDLFTDTQYF. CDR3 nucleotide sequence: TGCAGTGCTACCTACCGGGACTACGACTTGTTCACAGATACGCAGTATTTT.

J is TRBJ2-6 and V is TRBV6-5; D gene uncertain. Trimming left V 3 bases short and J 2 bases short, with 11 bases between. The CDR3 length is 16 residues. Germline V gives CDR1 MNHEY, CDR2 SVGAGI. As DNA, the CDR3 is TGTGCCAGCAGTTATTCGGGTACGGCTGGGGCCAACGTCCTGACTTTC. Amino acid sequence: CASSYSGTAGANVLTF.

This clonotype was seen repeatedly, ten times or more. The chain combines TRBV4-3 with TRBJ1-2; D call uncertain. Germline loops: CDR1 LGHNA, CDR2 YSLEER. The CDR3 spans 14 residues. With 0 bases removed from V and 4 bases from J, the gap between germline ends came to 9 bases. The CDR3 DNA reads TGCGCCAGCAGCCAAGAGGGCAGCTCCTATGGCTACACCTTC. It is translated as CASSQEGSSYGYTF.

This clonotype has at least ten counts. CDR3 sequence (DNA): TGCAGCGTTAATACAGGGTATAGCAATCAGCCCCAGCATTTT. Protein: CSVNTGYSNQPQHF. The V gene is TRBV29-1, the J gene TRBJ1-5; TRBD1 might be the D (6 bases). V shed 5 bases and J shed 0 bases, with 11 bases lying between them. The CDR3 contains 14 residues. CDR1 SQVTM and CDR2 ANQGSEA come from the germline V gene. The variable domain in full, with the rest retrieved from reference TRBV29-1 and TRBJ1-5, is SAVISQKPSRDICQRGTSLTIQCQVDSQVTMMFWYRQQPGQSLTLIATANQGSEATYESGFVIDKFPISRPNLTFSTLTVSNMSPEDSSIYLCSVNTGYSNQPQHFGDGTRLSIL.

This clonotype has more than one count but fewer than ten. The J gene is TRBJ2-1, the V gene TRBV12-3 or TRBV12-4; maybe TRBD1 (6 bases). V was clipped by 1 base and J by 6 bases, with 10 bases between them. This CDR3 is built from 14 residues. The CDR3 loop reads CASSLGQAINEQFF. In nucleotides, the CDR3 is TGTGCCAGCAGTTTAGGACAGGCCATCAATGAGCAGTTCTTC.

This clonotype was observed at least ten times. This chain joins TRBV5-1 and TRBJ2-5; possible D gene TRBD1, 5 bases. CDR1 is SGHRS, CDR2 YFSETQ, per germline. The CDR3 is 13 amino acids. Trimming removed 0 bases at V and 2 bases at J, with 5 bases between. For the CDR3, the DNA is TGCGCCAGCAGCTTGGGACAGCAAGAGACCCAGTACTTC. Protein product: CASSLGQQETQYF.

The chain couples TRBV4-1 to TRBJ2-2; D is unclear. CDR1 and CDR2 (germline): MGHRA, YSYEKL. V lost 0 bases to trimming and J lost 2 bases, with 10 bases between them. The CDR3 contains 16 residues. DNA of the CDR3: TGCGCCAGCAGCCAAGATATCCCTCCCAACACCGGGGAGCTGTTTTTT. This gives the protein CASSQDIPPNTGELFF.

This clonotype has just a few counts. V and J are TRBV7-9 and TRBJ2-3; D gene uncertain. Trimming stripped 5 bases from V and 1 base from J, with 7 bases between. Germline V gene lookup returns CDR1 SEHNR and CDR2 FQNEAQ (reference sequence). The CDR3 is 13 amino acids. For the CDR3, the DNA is TGTGCCAGCAGCGTAACAGGCACAGATACGCAGTATTTT. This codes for CASSVTGTDTQYF.

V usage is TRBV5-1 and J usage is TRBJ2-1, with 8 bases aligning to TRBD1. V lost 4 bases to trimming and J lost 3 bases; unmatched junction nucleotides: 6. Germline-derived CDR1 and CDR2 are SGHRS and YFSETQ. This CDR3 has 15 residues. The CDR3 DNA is TGCGCCAGCAGCGCGGACAGGGACAACTACAATGAGCAGTTCTTC. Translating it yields CASSADRDNYNEQFF.

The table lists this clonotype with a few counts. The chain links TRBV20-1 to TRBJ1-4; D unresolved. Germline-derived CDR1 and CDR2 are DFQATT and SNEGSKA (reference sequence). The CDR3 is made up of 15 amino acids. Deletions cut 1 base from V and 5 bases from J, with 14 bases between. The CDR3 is CSARGVGFQNEKLFF. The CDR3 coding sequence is TGCAGTGCTAGAGGTGTGGGCTTCCAGAATGAAAAACTGTTTTTT.

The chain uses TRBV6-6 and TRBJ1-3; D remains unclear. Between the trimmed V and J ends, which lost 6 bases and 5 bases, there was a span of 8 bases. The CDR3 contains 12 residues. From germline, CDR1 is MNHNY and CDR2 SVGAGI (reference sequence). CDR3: CASSYGRNTIYF. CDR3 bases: TGTGCCAGCAGCTACGGCCGAAACACCATATATTTT.

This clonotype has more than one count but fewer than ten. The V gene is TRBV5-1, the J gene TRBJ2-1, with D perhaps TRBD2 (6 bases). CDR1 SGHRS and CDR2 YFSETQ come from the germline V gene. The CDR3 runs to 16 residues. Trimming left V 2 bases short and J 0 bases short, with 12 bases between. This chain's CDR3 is CASSFLGGDSYNEQFF. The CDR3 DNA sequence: TGCGCCAGCAGCTTCCTCGGCGGGGACTCCTACAATGAGCAGTTCTTC.